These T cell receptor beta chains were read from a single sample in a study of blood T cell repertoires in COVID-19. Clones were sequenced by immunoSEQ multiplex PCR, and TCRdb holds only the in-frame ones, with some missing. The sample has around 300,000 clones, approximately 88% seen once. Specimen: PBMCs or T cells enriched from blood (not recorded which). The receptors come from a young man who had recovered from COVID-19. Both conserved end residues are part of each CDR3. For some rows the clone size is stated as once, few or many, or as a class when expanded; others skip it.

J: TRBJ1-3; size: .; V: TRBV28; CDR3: CASRNTGGSNTIYF
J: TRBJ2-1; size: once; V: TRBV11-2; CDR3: CASSSAGPGEQFF
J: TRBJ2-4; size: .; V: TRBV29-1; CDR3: CSVEDRQGLSENIQYF
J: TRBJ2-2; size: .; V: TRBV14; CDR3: CASSQGGSTGELFF
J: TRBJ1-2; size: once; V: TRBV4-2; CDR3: CASSQDRAGDGYTF
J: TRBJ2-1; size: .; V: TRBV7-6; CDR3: CASSLTNDRRYNEQFF
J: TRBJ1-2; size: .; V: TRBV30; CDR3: CAWRQRGRNGYGYTF
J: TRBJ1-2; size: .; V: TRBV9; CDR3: CASSDEPGQGAYGYTF
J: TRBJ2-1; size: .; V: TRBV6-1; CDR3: CASSEARQRGGPEQFF
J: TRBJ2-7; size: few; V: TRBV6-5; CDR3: CASSHGTGVDEQYF
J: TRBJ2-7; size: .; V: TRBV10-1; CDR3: CASSDYLAGSSYEQYF
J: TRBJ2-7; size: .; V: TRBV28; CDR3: CASSSTGGGWYEQYF
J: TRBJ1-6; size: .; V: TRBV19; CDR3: CASSLQGGSPLHF
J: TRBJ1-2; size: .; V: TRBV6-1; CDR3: CASSEDRNYGYTF
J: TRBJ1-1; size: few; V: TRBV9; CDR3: CASSPRTANTEAFF
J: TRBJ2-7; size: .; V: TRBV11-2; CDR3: CASSLEAAFKYF
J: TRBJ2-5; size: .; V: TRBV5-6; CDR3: CASSGTSHGETQYF
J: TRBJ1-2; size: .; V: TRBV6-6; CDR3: CASRRGQGQGHGYTF
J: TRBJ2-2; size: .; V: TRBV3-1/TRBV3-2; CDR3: CASSQEGLAGKNTGELFF
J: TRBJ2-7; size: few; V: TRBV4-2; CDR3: CASSQALAGSYEQYF
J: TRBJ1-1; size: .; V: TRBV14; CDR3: CASSQGRHTEAFF
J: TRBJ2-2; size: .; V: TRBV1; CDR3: CTSSQDQKSSGGDCPPGELFF
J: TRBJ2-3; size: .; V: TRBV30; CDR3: CAWSGLAGGSTDTQYF
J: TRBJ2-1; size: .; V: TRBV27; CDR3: CASSFISRTDNNEQFF
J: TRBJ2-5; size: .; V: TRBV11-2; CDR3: CASSWDSQETQYF
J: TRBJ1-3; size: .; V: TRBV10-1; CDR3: CASSDNLYSGNTIYF
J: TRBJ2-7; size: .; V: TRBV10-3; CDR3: CAISDPGTGGEQYF
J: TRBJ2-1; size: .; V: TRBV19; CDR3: CASSTAYNEQFF
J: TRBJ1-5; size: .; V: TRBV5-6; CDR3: CASSIRGVRNQPQHF
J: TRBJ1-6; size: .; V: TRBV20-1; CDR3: CSASSGALEAPLHF
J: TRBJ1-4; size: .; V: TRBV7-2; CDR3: CASSWTGRGTNEKLFF
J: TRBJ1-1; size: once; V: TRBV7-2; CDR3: CASSLGAWGQGNRDTEAFF
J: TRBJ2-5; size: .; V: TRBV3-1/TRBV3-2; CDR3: CASSPGTPMYF
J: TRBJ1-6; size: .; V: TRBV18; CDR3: CASSPPGREGSPLHF
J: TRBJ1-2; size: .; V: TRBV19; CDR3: CASSMVSTGFYGYTF
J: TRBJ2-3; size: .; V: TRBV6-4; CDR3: CASSEGGGSTDTQYF
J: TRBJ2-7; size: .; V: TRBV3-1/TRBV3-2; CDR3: CASSQDPETGSYEQYF